This TCR beta chain originates from a study of control samples from healthy donors and cancer patients. The assay was immunoSEQ multiplex PCR, and TCRdb's table has in-frame clones only and misses some. In the table there are about 59,000 clones, around 90% of which are singletons. Looked up from germline, CDR1 is SGHRS and CDR2 is YFSETQ. This CDR3 comprises 15 residues. After removal of 1 base from V and 7 bases from J, the junction contained 7 bases not matched to a gene. This sequence originates from a man aged 35 to 55 with colorectal cancer. The rearrangement uses TRBV5-1 and TRBJ2-1, with 8 bases fitting TRBD2. The sequencing input was PBMCs. The CDR3 DNA follows: TGCGCCAGCAGCTTGTCGGGACTAGACATGAATGAGCAGTTCTTC. Translated, it gives CASSLSGLDMNEQFF.